The 5 T cell receptor beta chains below were found in one sample sequenced in a study of cytomegalovirus exposure and HLA in healthy donors. Researchers ran the PCR with 60 Vbeta and 13 Jbeta primers. Sequenced by immunoSEQ multiplex PCR; TCRdb stores in-frame clones only, minus some. This table holds 90,000 to 100,000 clones, approximately 70% found once. The sequencing sample was made of PBMCs. These receptors came from a man aged 50-60 years in good health and CMV-seronegative.

This clone showed up just a few times. The J gene is TRBJ1-1, the V gene TRBV5-6; D possibly corresponds to TRBD1 (5 bases). Germline CDR1 is SGHDT and CDR2 is YYEEEE. The CDR3 runs 15 residues. Trimming left V 0 bases short and J 0 bases short, with 9 bases between. CDR3 DNA: TGTGCCAGCAGCTTGGCCGCAGGGATGAACACTGAAGCTTTCTTT. It translates to CASSLAAGMNTEAFF.

J is TRBJ2-1 and V is TRBV7-6; the match to TRBD2 covers 10 bases. The germline V gene has CDR1 SGHVS and CDR2 FNYEAQ. V shed 8 bases, J shed 4 bases, and the junction held 14 bases outside the gene matches. The length of the CDR3 is 17 residues. The CDR3 DNA reads TGTGCCAGCGGGGGAAGTTCTAGCGGGAGAATATACAATGAGCAGTTCTTC. Its translation is CASGGSSSGRIYNEQFF. The complete variable domain, with remaining parts taken from reference TRBV7-6 and TRBJ2-1, reads GAGVSQSPRYKVTKRGQDVALRCDPISGHVSLYWYRQALGQGPEFLTYFNYEAQQDKSGLPNDRFSAERPEGSISTLTIQRTEQRDSAMYRCASGGSSSGRIYNEQFFGPGTRLTVL.

This sequence joins TRBV5-1 and TRBJ1-4; 10 bases agree with TRBD1. Germline-derived CDR1 and CDR2 are SGHRS and YFSETQ. Trimming removed 4 bases from V and 1 base from J; junction bases left unmatched: 7. This CDR3 comprises 17 residues. The CDR3 here is CASSTGQGSGTNEKLFF. CDR3 DNA sequence: TGCGCCAGCAGCACGGGACAGGGGTCAGGAACTAATGAAAAACTGTTTTTT.

V and J are TRBV19 and TRBJ2-5, with a tentative D call TRBD2 (5 bases). The V end lost 1 base, the J end lost 0 bases, and 12 bases lay between the germline ends. The CDR3 sequence is 16 residues long. CDR1 and CDR2 from the germline V gene are LNHDA and SQIVND (reference sequence). CDR3 sequence: CASSIGRGLYQETQYF. DNA of the CDR3: TGTGCCAGTAGTATAGGGAGAGGACTCTACCAAGAGACCCAGTACTTC.

This chain uses TRBV27 with TRBJ2-5, with 9 bases identical to TRBD1. This CDR3 is built from 15 residues. The V gene's germline CDR1 is MNHEY and CDR2 SMNVEV (reference sequence). V dropped 5 bases and J dropped 3; count of bases not matched to a gene: 7. CDR3 loop: CASSAEDRGKETQYF. The CDR3 region has the DNA TGTGCCAGCAGTGCAGAAGACAGGGGGAAAGAGACCCAGTACTTC.